Below, 23 T cell receptor beta chains from the same sample are listed, as sequenced in a study of shared clonotypes between healthy human individuals. This table comes from immunoSEQ multiplex PCR, and its TCRdb copy is limited to in-frame clones, with some not included. The sample has around 1,000,000 clones; approximately 80% are singletons. Sequencing was done on a sample of memory CD4+ T cells from PBMCs. Subset in this sample: CD45RA-negative fraction. The receptors come from a man aged 18 to 30 in good health. Some clones in this sample may be carry-over from other donors' samples.

On this clone: The same CDR3 can be traced to other DNA sequences in this sample. This chain connects TRBV18 to TRBJ1-1; D perhaps matches TRBD1 (5 bases). CDR3 length: 13 residues. The V end was cut by 4 bases, the J end by 1 base, with 7 bases between. Per the germline V gene, CDR1 is KGHSH and CDR2 is LQKENI. For the CDR3, the DNA is TGTGCCAGCTCACAGGGGCGGAACACTGAAGCTTTCTTT. Protein product: CASSQGRNTEAFF.

The V call is TRBV11-2, the J call TRBJ1-5, with a possible D match to TRBD1 (5 bases). The CDR3 extends over 15 amino acids. The V and J ends lost 1 base and 2 bases respectively, with 9 bases between them. From germline, CDR1 is SGHAT and CDR2 FQNNGV. The CDR3 DNA sequence: TGTGCCAGCAGCTTAGCAGGGAGAGGCAATCAGCCCCAGCATTTT. This encodes CASSLAGRGNQPQHF.

The rearrangement links TRBV5-1 to TRBJ1-2; D possibly corresponds to TRBD1 (6 bases). Germline V lookup: CDR1 SGHRS, CDR2 YFSETQ. The ends were cut back, 4 bases at V and 8 bases at J, with 21 bases in the middle. There are 15 residues in the CDR3. CDR3 sequence (DNA): TGCGCCAGCAGCCTCCAATGGAGGACTGGGGGCGGCTACACCTTC. Translation: CASSLQWRTGGGYTF. The full variable domain, completed using reference TRBV5-1 and TRBJ1-2, is KAGVTQTPRYLIKTRGQQVTLSCSPISGHRSVSWYQQTPGQGLQFLFEYFSETQRNKGNFPGRFSGRQFSNSRSEMNVSTLELGDSALYLCASSLQWRTGGGYTFGSGTRLTVV.

V is TRBV18 and J is TRBJ1-1; no clear D. The CDR3 is 16 amino acids. V was clipped by 0 bases and J by 0 bases, with 11 bases between them. CDR1 and CDR2 (germline): KGHSH, LQKENI. CDR3 loop: CASSPPIGPLNTEAFF. The CDR3 DNA follows: TGTGCCAGCTCACCACCGATAGGCCCGTTGAACACTGAAGCTTTCTTT.

The chain carries TRBV9 and TRBJ1-2; TRBD1 might be the D (5 bases). CDR1 is SGDLS, CDR2 YYNGEE, per germline. This CDR3 spans 16 amino acids. Trimming took 3 bases from V and 2 from J, leaving 17 bases between them. The CDR3: CASSGQLGLTNYGYTF. In DNA, the CDR3 is TGTGCCAGCAGCGGGCAATTGGGACTGACAAACTATGGCTACACCTTC.

The chain has TRBV5-1 and TRBJ1-2; no reliable D call. The V and J ends lost 0 bases and 7 bases respectively, with 10 bases between them. The CDR3 consists of 13 residues. Germline loops: CDR1 SGHRS, CDR2 YFSETQ. The CDR3, as DNA: TGCGCCAGCAGCTTGGATTCGGGGATTGGCTACACCTTC. Its translation: CASSLDSGIGYTF. The full variable domain, its missing parts supplied by reference TRBV5-1 and TRBJ1-2, is KAGVTQTPRYLIKTRGQQVTLSCSPISGHRSVSWYQQTPGQGLQFLFEYFSETQRNKGNFPGRFSGRQFSNSRSEMNVSTLELGDSALYLCASSLDSGIGYTFGSGTRLTVV.

The chain has TRBV5-1 and TRBJ2-1, with D perhaps matching TRBD1 (6 bases). Germline V CDR1 and CDR2: SGHRS, YFSETQ. CDR3 length: 16 residues. The ends were cut back, 4 bases at V and 0 bases at J, with 14 bases in the middle. The CDR3 nucleotides read TGCGCCAGCAGCCAGACAGGTCTCAGCTCCTACAATGAGCAGTTCTTC. Translated, it gives CASSQTGLSSYNEQFF.

The chain combines TRBV4-1 with TRBJ2-5, with a possible D match to TRBD1 (5 bases). Trimming removed 5 bases at V and 1 base at J, with 8 bases between. Germline values: CDR1 MGHRA, CDR2 YSYEKL. The CDR3 covers 13 residues. The CDR3 nucleotides read TGCGCCAGCAGCAGGGGAATCCAAGAGACCCAGTACTTC. It translates to CASSRGIQETQYF.

This clone was recorded many times. This chain joins TRBV4-3 and TRBJ1-1; D call uncertain. The CDR3 sequence is 14 residues long. The germline V gene encodes CDR1 LGHNA and CDR2 YSLEER. V lost 0 bases, J lost 1 base, and 6 bases lay in between. The CDR3 nucleotides read TGCGCCAGCAGCCAAGATTTAAGGAACACTGAAGCTTTCTTT. Translation: CASSQDLRNTEAFF.

This clone was recorded a few times. J is TRBJ2-7 and V is TRBV5-1; TRBD1 matches at 8 bases. The CDR3 covers 14 residues. Unmatched junction bases numbered 4, after V lost 4 bases and J lost 1 base. Germline V lookup: CDR1 SGHRS, CDR2 YFSETQ. The DNA for the CDR3 is TGCGCCAGCAGCCCGGGACAGGATTCCTACGAGCAGTACTTC. Amino acid sequence: CASSPGQDSYEQYF.

Comment on this clone: This same CDR3 is encoded by further DNA sequences in the sample. The chain uses TRBV28 and TRBJ1-4; 7 nucleotides align to TRBD1. This CDR3 contains 15 residues. V lost 4 bases to trimming and J lost 3 bases; unmatched junction nucleotides: 5. CDR1 and CDR2 (germline): MDHEN, SYDVKM. The CDR3 region has the DNA TGTGCCAGCAGTTCTACAGGGGCCGCTAATGAAAAACTGTTTTTT. Its translation is CASSSTGAANEKLFF.

This clone was seen once. This rearrangement joins TRBV11-2 to TRBJ2-2; the D gene is possibly TRBD2 (5 bases). The germline V and J ends were trimmed by 2 bases and 5 bases, with 9 bases remaining between them. Germline V CDR1 and CDR2: SGHAT, FQNNGV. The CDR3 consists of 14 residues. The CDR3 DNA follows: TGTGCCAGCAGCTTAACTCCGGGGACCGGGGAGCTGTTTTTT. Translated, it gives CASSLTPGTGELFF.

On this clone: A much larger clonotype is one base distant, so this may be a read error. The missing conserved phenylalanine or tryptophan at the end of this CDR3 makes a read error likely. The chain carries TRBV18 and TRBJ1-1, with no clear D. CDR3 length: 13 amino acids. V gave up 5 bases and J gave up 5 bases, with 12 bases separating them. Germline V gene lookup returns CDR1 KGHSH and CDR2 LQKENI. DNA of the CDR3: TGTGCCAGCTCATTATACATGTGGACTGAAGCTTTCCTT. It yields the protein CASSLYMWTEAFL.

V gene TRBV7-2 combines with J gene TRBJ1-1; no definite D call. Germline V gives CDR1 SGHTA, CDR2 FQGNSA. The CDR3 sequence is 14 residues long. V dropped 2 bases and J dropped 1 base, with 8 bases sitting between them. The CDR3 nucleotides read TGTGCCAGCAGCTTAAATCGGGAGAACACTGAAGCTTTCTTT. Translating it yields CASSLNRENTEAFF.

The V gene is TRBV18, the J gene TRBJ2-3, with 7 bases lining up with TRBD1. J was trimmed by 4 bases and V by 1 base; bases with no gene match: 2. The CDR3 totals 14 residues. Germline loops: CDR1 KGHSH, CDR2 LQKENI. In DNA, the CDR3 is TGTGCCAGCTCACCACAACAGGGGTCAGATACGCAGTATTTT. Its translation is CASSPQQGSDTQYF.

This rearrangement joins TRBV7-3 to TRBJ2-2; tentatively, D is TRBD1 (5 bases). CDR1 SGHTA and CDR2 FQGTGA come from the germline V gene. This CDR3 contains 15 residues. V lost 5 bases and J lost 2, with 12 bases in between. The chain's CDR3 is CASSMQGGNTGELFF. Written as DNA, the CDR3 is TGTGCCAGCAGCATGCAGGGTGGAAACACCGGGGAGCTGTTTTTT.

The chain links TRBV7-2 to TRBJ2-7, with D possibly being TRBD2 (5 bases). Looked up from germline, CDR1 is SGHTA and CDR2 is FQGNSA. The V end lost 1 base, the J end lost 3 bases, and 10 bases lay between the germline ends. The length of the CDR3 is 14 residues. The CDR3 DNA is TGTGCCAGCAGCTTAGTGATTCGGGACTACGAGCAGTACTTC. It yields the protein CASSLVIRDYEQYF.

This clone was seen only once. This rearrangement joins TRBV4-2 to TRBJ2-2, with TRBD2 matching 7 bases. The J segment lost 0 bases and the V segment lost 4 bases, leaving 5 bases of the junction unmatched. This CDR3 has 16 amino acids. Germline values: CDR1 LGHNA, CDR2 YNFKEQ. CDR3 in DNA: TGTGCCAGCAGCCTTTTGGCGGGGGCGAACACCGGGGAGCTGTTTTTT. Encoded protein: CASSLLAGANTGELFF.

The chain employs TRBV28 and TRBJ2-5; 8 nucleotides match TRBD2. There are 16 residues in the CDR3. The germline gives CDR1 MDHEN, CDR2 SYDVKM. The ends lost 3 bases at V and 2 bases at J; junction bases unmatched: 8. In DNA, the CDR3 is TGTGCCAGCAGTTTCGGGGGGGCGGACATACAAGAGACCCAGTACTTC. Protein: CASSFGGADIQETQYF.

This sequence joins TRBV6-1 and TRBJ2-3; tentatively, D is TRBD1 (6 bases). Germline-derived CDR1 and CDR2 are MNHNS and SASEGT. V lost 3 bases to trimming and J lost 6 bases, with 19 bases between them. The CDR3 is 16 amino acids. The CDR3 sequence: CASSEQGRSGWDTQYF. The DNA of the CDR3 is TGTGCCAGCAGTGAGCAGGGGCGTTCTGGTTGGGATACGCAGTATTTT.

J is TRBJ2-5 and V is TRBV7-9; D not certain. V lost 1 base to trimming and J lost 7 bases, with 13 bases between them. Per germline, CDR1 SEHNR and CDR2 FQNEAQ (reference sequence). This CDR3 comprises 14 residues. The CDR3: CASSLVTETGTQYF. CDR3 bases: TGTGCCAGCAGCTTAGTTACCGAGACCGGGACCCAGTACTTC.

The sample holds a few counts of this clone. The chain has TRBV11-3 and TRBJ2-5; 7 bases agree with TRBD1. Germline V gives CDR1 SGHNT, CDR2 YENEEA. The CDR3 runs 13 residues. The V segment lost 6 bases and the J segment 1 base; nucleotides outside the gene matches: 2. CDR3 in DNA: TGTGCCAGCAGGGGGGACAGCCAAGAGACCCAGTACTTC. Encoded protein: CASRGDSQETQYF.

The rearrangement links TRBV7-2 to TRBJ2-2, with a tentative D call TRBD2 (5 bases). Trimming shortened V by 5 bases and J by 5 bases, and 6 bases separated the two germline ends. The CDR3 loop spans 12 amino acids. Germline V gives CDR1 SGHTA, CDR2 FQGNSA. For the CDR3, the DNA is TGTGCCAGCAGCCGGACTACCGGGGAGCTGTTTTTT. Protein product: CASSRTTGELFF.